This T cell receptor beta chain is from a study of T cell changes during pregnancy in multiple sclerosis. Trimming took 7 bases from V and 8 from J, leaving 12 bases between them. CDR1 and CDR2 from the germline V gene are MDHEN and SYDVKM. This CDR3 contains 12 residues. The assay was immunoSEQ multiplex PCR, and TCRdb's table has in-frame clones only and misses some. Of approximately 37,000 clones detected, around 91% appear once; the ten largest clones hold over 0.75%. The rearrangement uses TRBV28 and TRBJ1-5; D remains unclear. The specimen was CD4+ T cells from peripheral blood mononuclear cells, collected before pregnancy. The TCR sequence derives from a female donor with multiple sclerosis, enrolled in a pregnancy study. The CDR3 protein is CASTPGSKPQHF. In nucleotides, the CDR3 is TGTGCCAGCACCCCGGGAAGTAAGCCCCAGCATTTT. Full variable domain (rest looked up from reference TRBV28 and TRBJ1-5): DVKVTQSSRYLVKRTGEKVFLECVQDMDHENMFWYRQDPGLGLRLIYFSYDVKMKEKGDIPEGYSVSREKKERFSLILESASTNQTSMYLCASTPGSKPQHFGDGTRLSIL.